The T cell receptor (beta chain) under discussion was sequenced for a study of Graves' ophthalmopathy and Graves' hyperthyroidism. Study at large: Samples of peripheral blood were obtained at initial diagnosis, prior to treatment of any kind.

The CDR3 spans 15 residues. CDR1 SGHAT and CDR2 FQNNGV come from the germline V gene. The ends were cut back, 0 bases at V and 4 bases at J, with 10 bases in the middle. Using RNA transcripts, the TCR beta CDR3 regions were amplified. First-round RT-PCR relied on HTBI primers, and a second-round multiplex PCR came next. Via MiXCR, TCRdb re-called the multiplex PCR reads, giving one row per CDR3 protein. The sample comprises under 800,000 distinct CDR3 sequences, approximately 22% of which are singletons, and 7.1% rests with the top ten. Diagnostic conclusions were grounded in clinical symptoms, serum thyroxine, TRAb, thyroid ultrasound and orbital computed tomography. The table lists this clonotype with a few counts.

The sequence was obtained from a woman aged 18 to 35 with stable Graves' hyperthyroidism. Some clones in this sample may be carry-over from other donors' samples. The chain uses TRBV11-2 and TRBJ2-1, with D perhaps matching TRBD2 (5 bases). Sequences were obtained from peripheral blood. The CDR3: CASSLEAGPYNEQFF. The CDR3, as DNA: TGTGCCAGCAGCTTAGAGGCGGGCCCGTACAATGAGCAGTTCTTC.